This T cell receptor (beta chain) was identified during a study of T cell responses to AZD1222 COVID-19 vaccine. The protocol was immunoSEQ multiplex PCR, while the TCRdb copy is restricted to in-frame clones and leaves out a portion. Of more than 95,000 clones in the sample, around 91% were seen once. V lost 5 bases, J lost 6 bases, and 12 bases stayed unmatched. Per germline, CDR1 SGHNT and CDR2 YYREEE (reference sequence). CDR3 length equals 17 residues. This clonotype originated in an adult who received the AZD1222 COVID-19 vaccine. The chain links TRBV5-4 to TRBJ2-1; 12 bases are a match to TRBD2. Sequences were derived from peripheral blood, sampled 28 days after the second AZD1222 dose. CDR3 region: CASRYGLAGQELNEQFF. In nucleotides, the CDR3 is TGTGCCAGCAGATACGGACTAGCGGGGCAAGAACTCAATGAGCAGTTCTTC.